The clone carrying this T cell receptor (beta chain) has at least ten counts. Its target is unknown. Treatment meaning: some 20 received Ad26.COV2.S at low or high dose, single or two shots; five or six received placebo; per-sample allocation not given. After the first vaccine or placebo injection, samples were drawn on day 63. Expression of Wuhan-strain SARS-CoV-2 spike came from the Ad26 vector that formed the vaccine. This sample is part of a study of Ad26.COV2.S vaccination and SARS-CoV-2 variants. Regarding the study as a whole: Quantification of TCR breadth and depth may have yielded underestimates of total T cell responses. The breadth of spike-specific CD8+ and CD4+ T cell responses after vaccination was reportedly substantial. Comparable non-spike TCR breadth was observed in vaccine and placebo recipients.

Trimming cost V 0 bases and J 5 bases, with 19 bases left between them. Germline-derived CDR1 and CDR2 are MNHNS and SASEGT. The CDR3 is 17 amino acids. Assay: immunoSEQ multiplex PCR; the TCRdb copy retains only in-frame clones and omits some. The sample includes hundreds of thousands of clones, about nine tenths of them seen just once. The rearrangement links TRBV6-1 to TRBJ1-1; D is perhaps TRBD1 (6 bases). Sample: peripheral blood, taken in a trial of Ad26.COV2.S vaccine versus placebo. This receptor was identified in a person between 18 and 59 years old who received the Ad26.COV2.S COVID-19 vaccine or a placebo. CDR3 region: CASSEAVDRPAGTEAFF. The CDR3 bases are TGTGCCAGCAGTGAAGCGGTCGACAGGCCCGCGGGGACTGAAGCTTTCTTT.